This T cell receptor beta chain came from a study of T cells in pancreatic ductal adenocarcinoma. Here immunoSEQ multiplex PCR was the method, and the copy in TCRdb shows in-frame clones only, minus some. The sample records tens of thousands of clones, around 90% being singletons. As regards this clone: Its cognate antigen is unknown.

Study-level points and caveats: Compared with tumor, blood showed more total productive templates and roughly 8-fold more clonotypes. Tumors hold more CD45RO+ effector T cells, which may bias toward lower diversity. Tumor and blood clonality did not differ significantly, about 0.12 versus 0.079. The resected pancreatic cancer cohort was biased toward the minority with early-stage disease.

V was clipped by 4 bases and J by 0 bases; unmatched bases: 11. CDR3 size: 18 residues. Looked up from germline, CDR1 is WNHNN and CDR2 is SYGVQD (reference sequence). No neoadjuvant therapy was given to the selected pancreatic ductal adenocarcinoma patients before their surgery. V gene TRBV10-1 combines with J gene TRBJ2-4; 8 bases align to TRBD1. Sequenced sample: PBMCs. This sequence originates from a human donor with pancreatic ductal adenocarcinoma. The CDR3 sequence is CASSVKFRQGAAKNIQYF. The DNA for the CDR3 is TGCGCCAGCAGTGTAAAATTTAGGCAGGGGGCAGCCAAAAACATTCAGTACTTC.